This entry describes one T cell receptor (beta chain). Its antigen specificity is not known. The input lacks base qualities; no much larger clone sits a single base away. The data were taken from a study of T cell responses to AZD1222 COVID-19 vaccine (dated by TCRdb to about 2021). Background for the entire study: TCR sequencing was performed for roughly 250 trial participants, of whom 200 to 220 were given two doses of AZD1222 and approximately 25 were given two doses of MenACWY control vaccine. Trial participants were enrolled by age into subgroups of 18-55, 56-69 and 70-plus years, and 148, 28 and 57 TCR-sequenced participants, respectively, were included in these subgroups. What the work shows at the level of the full study, not this receptor alone: Conclusions about previously exposed vaccinees are limited because only six or seven AZD1222 recipients were SARS-CoV-2 seropositive at baseline. After two AZD1222 doses, both the breadth and the depth of spike-specific TCRs were significantly higher than at day 0 and than in MenACWY recipients. The vaccine-associated CD4 TCRs covered the entire spike protein, and the dominant responses fell in regions 160-218 and 743-854. Participants were mostly white British and included more females than males, and it was suggested by the authors that clonal diversity may have been underestimated. Because no day 14 peak-response samples were available, the repertoires could be characterized only after the peak T cell response. The 56-69-year group was small, and its depth increase did not reach significance, likely because of low power. Epitopes outside the regions mutated in the B.1.351 and B.1.1.7 variants were reportedly recognized by nearly half of the unique spike-specific TCRs.

The CDR3 regions of human TCRbeta chains were analyzed by immunosequencing. The published analysis was carried out like this. Repertoire TCRs were matched against a reference library of SARS-CoV-2-specific TCRs generated with the MIRA antigen-specificity platform. Breadth was defined as the fraction of unique TCRs that were SARS-CoV-2-associated, and depth was defined as the fraction of total T cells that were SARS-CoV-2-associated. Using the MIRA data, every spike-specific TCR was mapped to the spike region that the TCR reacted to and assigned to either a CD4 or a CD8 class. Log10-transformed breadth and depth values were compared by one-way ANOVA with Sidak's multiple comparisons tests. Imported from immuneACCESS, the table was reduced by TCRdb to in-frame sequences with V and J called. These copies leave out some clones; in studies compared against another copy, an unresolved V gene accounts for under half, and the cause of the remainder is not known. V and J calls and clone size come straight from that table; D and trimming were deduced from the DNA. The sample records some 150,000 clones, about 85% of which are singletons. The top ten clonotypes cover roughly 7% of the sample.

The time point label, read with the paper, signifies: sample from adult after SARS-CoV-2 infection, after symptom onset. Two convalescent COVID-19 patients, sampled after symptom onset from adults with prior SARS-CoV-2 infection, were also TCR-sequenced for comparison. The receptor was derived from an adult who had recovered from COVID-19. The starting material was peripheral blood, obtained after recovery from COVID-19.

This receptor carries the CDR3 CASRRDTQYF. The DNA sequence is as follows: TGTGCCAGCAGGAGAGATACGCAGTATTTT. The sequence links TRBV28 to TRBJ2-3, with the D segment identity uncertain. From the cysteine through the phenylalanine, the CDR3 covers 10 amino acids. The entry retains the CDR3 DNA only, 30 bases that are in frame from base 1. V is clipped by 6 bases and J by 5 bases, and the sequence between their germline boundaries is 3 bases long. The germline V gene provides CDR1 MDHEN and CDR2 SYDVKM.